The clone carrying this TCR beta chain has a count of ten or more. Its antigen is not identified. TCRdb passed the reads through MiXCR, listing each CDR3 protein once. The data show approximately 300,000 distinct CDR3 sequences, with 25% to 30% seen just once and around 20% held by the top ten. The data stem from a study of T cell repertoires in cytomegalovirus infection. Study background: Signatures in public TCR beta sequences pointed to both CMV infection and matching HLA type.

Losses at the gene ends were 4 bases for V and 9 bases for J; bases not matched to a gene: 10. Per germline, CDR1 MNHNS and CDR2 SASEGT. The CDR3 consists of 15 residues. General study findings and limits: Summed frequency of public TCR beta families distinguished CMV carriers with the relevant HLA. The ex vivo response showed dominance by HLA-C-restricted CMV-specific TCR beta clonotypes.

Sequenced here: cultured PBMCs, sampled from culture after CMV antigen stimulation. The chain is built from TRBV6-1 and TRBJ2-1, with 9 bases lining up with TRBD1. This clonotype was sampled from a human donor in good health (CMV status not recorded). Some clones in this sample may be carry-over from other donors' samples. The CDR3 loop is CASSGPGQGVVEQFF. CDR3 bases: TGTGCCAGCAGTGGACCGGGACAGGGTGTTGTTGAGCAGTTCTTC.